The present entry profiles one TCR beta chain with its context. Antigen unknown. These data belong to a study of identical twins. Donors uniformly comprised healthy Caucasians. Overall study results and limits: The study drew conclusions from cross-sectional statistical analysis, not from following the same donors.

There are 18 residues in the CDR3. Germline V gives CDR1 ENHRY, CDR2 SYGVKD. After removal of 3 bases from V and 0 bases from J, the junction contained 9 bases not matched to a gene. Unique molecular identifiers were present on the cDNA, and a universal primer site came from template switching. TCRdb re-analysed the 5' RACE reads in MiXCR, keeping a single row per CDR3 protein. This repertoire shows about 1.7 million distinct CDR3 sequences, under 35% found once; its top ten account for less than 0.35%. The chain links TRBV10-3 to TRBJ2-3; the match to TRBD1 covers 10 bases. Material: cord blood. The clonotype comes from a newborn girl in good health. CDR3 nucleotide sequence: TGTGCCATCAGTGAAAGGGGACAGGGGAAAGGAAGCACAGATACGCAGTATTTT. Protein sequence: CAISERGQGKGSTDTQYF.